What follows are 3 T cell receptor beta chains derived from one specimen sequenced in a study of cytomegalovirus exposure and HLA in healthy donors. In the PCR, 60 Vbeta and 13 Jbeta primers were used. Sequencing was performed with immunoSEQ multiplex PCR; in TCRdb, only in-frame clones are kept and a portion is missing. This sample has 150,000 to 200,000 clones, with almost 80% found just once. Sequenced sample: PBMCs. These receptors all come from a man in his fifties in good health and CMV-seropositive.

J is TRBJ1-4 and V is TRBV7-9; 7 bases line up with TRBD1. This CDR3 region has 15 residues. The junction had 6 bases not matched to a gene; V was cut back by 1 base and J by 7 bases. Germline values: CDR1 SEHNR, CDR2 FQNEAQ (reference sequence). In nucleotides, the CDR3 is TGTGCCAGCAGCTTAGGCGAGGGGGCTAGTGAAAAACTGTTTTTT. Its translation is CASSLGEGASEKLFF.

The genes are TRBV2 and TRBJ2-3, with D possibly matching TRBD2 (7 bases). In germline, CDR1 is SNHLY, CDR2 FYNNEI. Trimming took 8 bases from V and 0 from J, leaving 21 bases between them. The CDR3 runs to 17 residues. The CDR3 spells CASGPRQGGVSTDTQYF. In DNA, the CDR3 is TGTGCCAGCGGCCCACGGCAAGGGGGGGTGAGCACAGATACGCAGTATTTT.

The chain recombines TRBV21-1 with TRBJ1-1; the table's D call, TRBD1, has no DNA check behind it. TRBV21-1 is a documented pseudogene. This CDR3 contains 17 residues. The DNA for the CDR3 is TGTGCCAGCACCAAGGGGCCAGACGAAATCCCAGACACTGAAGCTTTCTTT. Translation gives CASTKGPDEIPDTEAFF.